The next 26 T cell receptor beta chains were all read from a single sample in a study of blood T cell repertoires in COVID-19. TCRdb keeps only in-frame clones here, not all; method: immunoSEQ multiplex PCR. This table holds roughly 120,000 clones, 90% found once. The specimen sequenced was peripheral blood. The origin of the receptors is a man aged 50 to 59 with active COVID-19.

This clone was recorded only once. The chain combines TRBV5-6 with TRBJ1-5; 8 bases map to TRBD1. Germline CDR1 and CDR2: SGHDT and YYEEEE. This CDR3 is 16 amino acids long. The V segment lost 1 base and the J segment 2 bases; nucleotides outside the gene matches: 5. CDR3 nucleotides: TGTGCCAGCAGCTTGAGCGACAGGGGCCGCAATCAGCCCCAGCATTTT. Amino acid sequence: CASSLSDRGRNQPQHF.

The chain is built from TRBV5-1 and TRBJ2-6, with D possibly matching TRBD2 (5 bases). CDR1 SGHRS and CDR2 YFSETQ come from the germline V gene. V was cut by 4 bases and J by 0 bases, with 20 bases left in between. CDR3 length: 19 amino acids. The CDR3 protein is CASSARTGTGSSGANVLTF. The CDR3 DNA reads as TGCGCCAGCAGCGCTAGAACGGGAACCGGTAGCTCTGGGGCCAACGTCCTGACTTTC.

V and J are TRBV18 and TRBJ2-3; D is perhaps TRBD1 (5 bases). CDR3 size: 14 residues. V shed 8 bases and J shed 0 bases, with 12 bases lying between them. CDR1 KGHSH and CDR2 LQKENI come from the germline V gene. CDR3 amino acids: CASTQGASTDTQYF. CDR3 in DNA: TGTGCCAGCACGCAGGGTGCCAGCACAGATACGCAGTATTTT.

J is TRBJ2-2 and V is TRBV4-1, with 16 bases lining up with TRBD2. The CDR3 extends over 20 amino acids. V dropped 1 base and J dropped 0; count of bases not matched to a gene: 5. Germline V gene data show CDR1 as MGHRA and CDR2 as YSYEKL. The DNA of the CDR3 is TGCGCCAGCAGCCAAGGGGGACTAGCGGGAGGGAGAACGAACACCGGGGAGCTGTTTTTT. Translating it yields CASSQGGLAGGRTNTGELFF.

This clone was found once. V usage is TRBV6-5 and J usage is TRBJ2-1, with D hard to call. This CDR3 comprises 16 residues. Between the trimmed V and J ends, which lost 4 bases and 4 bases, there was a span of 17 bases. Germline V lookup: CDR1 MNHEY, CDR2 SVGAGI. CDR3 nucleotides: TGTGCCAGCAGTTCGGGTGGGTCCGGAAAGTACAATGAGCAGTTCTTC. It is translated as CASSSGGSGKYNEQFF.

The chain employs TRBV6-1 and TRBJ1-5; D is perhaps TRBD1 (5 bases). The CDR3 extends over 14 amino acids. V was cut by 1 base and J by 4 bases, with 8 bases left in between. The V gene's germline CDR1 is MNHNS and CDR2 SASEGT. The CDR3 region has the DNA TGTGCCAGCAGTGAAGGGGGGGTAAATCAGCCCCAGCATTTT. Translation: CASSEGGVNQPQHF.

As to this clone: A read error may account for a junction end that differs from germline. This chain joins TRBV2 and TRBJ1-1; TRBD1 matches at 9 bases. The V gene's germline CDR1 is SNHLY and CDR2 FYNNEI. The CDR3 extends over 12 amino acids. The CDR3 DNA reads TGTGCCAGCAGTGAGGGACAGGGACCCAGGACCTTT. This translates into CASSEGQGPRTF.

This clone was seen many times. V and J are TRBV5-1 and TRBJ2-3, with TRBD2 identical over 12 bases. V lost 0 bases to trimming and J lost 5 bases; unmatched junction nucleotides: 7. The CDR3 has 17 amino acids. The germline V gene encodes CDR1 SGHRS and CDR2 YFSETQ. The CDR3 nucleotides read TGCGCCAGCAGCTTGGCGGCTAGCGGGGGGGCAGTAGATACGCAGTATTTT. Translating gives CASSLAASGGAVDTQYF.

This rearrangement joins TRBV14 to TRBJ1-1; 7 nucleotides align to TRBD1. Germline V CDR1 and CDR2: SGHDN, FVKESK. There are 14 residues in the CDR3. The V gene end was trimmed by 4 bases and the J gene end by 4 bases; junction bases not matched to a gene: 6. The CDR3 loop reads CASSLTGAATEAFF. In DNA form, the CDR3 reads TGTGCCAGCAGCCTTACAGGGGCGGCCACTGAAGCTTTCTTT. Based on the CDR3 plus reference TRBV14 and TRBJ1-1, the full variable domain is EAGVTQFPSHSVIEKGQTVTLRCDPISGHDNLYWYRRVMGKEIKFLLHFVKESKQDESGMPNNRFLAERTGGTYSTLKVQPAELEDSGVYFCASSLTGAATEAFFGQGTRLTVV.

The V call is TRBV27, the J call TRBJ2-3, with D possibly matching TRBD2 (5 bases). The CDR3 consists of 17 residues. V was shortened by 5 bases and J by 3 bases, with 21 bases between the two germline ends. CDR1 is MNHEY, CDR2 SMNVEV, per germline (reference sequence). CDR3 amino acids: CASSRQTSLARTDTQYF. The CDR3 DNA sequence: TGTGCCAGCAGTCGGCAGACCTCCCTAGCAAGGACAGATACGCAGTATTTT.

There are many counts of this clone. The chain recombines TRBV27 with TRBJ2-7; 10 bases match TRBD1. Per the germline V gene, CDR1 is MNHEY and CDR2 is SMNVEV (reference sequence). The junction had 8 bases not matched to a gene; V was cut back by 6 bases and J by 6 bases. This CDR3 contains 14 residues. CDR3 loop: CASSRRQGAGEQYF. CDR3 nucleotides: TGTGCCAGCAGCCGTAGACAGGGGGCAGGCGAGCAGTACTTC.

J is TRBJ2-1 and V is TRBV24-1, with 7 bases that match TRBD2. V lost 4 bases, J lost 1 base, and 6 bases stayed unmatched. Germline V gene sequence: CDR1 KGHDR, CDR2 SFDVKD. CDR3 length equals 16 residues. CDR3 protein: CATSDLSGKSYNEQFF. CDR3 in DNA: TGTGCCACCAGTGACCTCAGCGGGAAGTCCTACAATGAGCAGTTCTTC.

The genes are TRBV5-6 and TRBJ2-1; a possible D gene is TRBD1 (6 bases). V was trimmed by 4 bases and J by 7 bases, leaving 18 bases between them. The CDR3 contains 15 residues. The germline gives CDR1 SGHDT, CDR2 YYEEEE. CDR3 protein: CASSPGDKDKNEQFF. CDR3 nucleotides: TGTGCCAGCAGCCCCGGGGACAAAGACAAGAATGAGCAGTTCTTC.

The V gene is TRBV5-1, the J gene TRBJ2-3, with D perhaps matching TRBD2 (6 bases). The CDR3 totals 17 residues. Deletions cut 5 bases from V and 0 bases from J, with 19 bases between. Germline loops: CDR1 SGHRS, CDR2 YFSETQ. The chain's CDR3 is CASRNGITSSSTDTQYF. CDR3 coding DNA: TGCGCCAGCAGGAATGGTATAACTAGCTCTAGCACAGATACGCAGTATTTT.

The chain uses TRBV7-9 and TRBJ1-1; 10 bases are shared with TRBD1. J lost 5 bases, V lost 6 bases, and 6 bases had no gene match. CDR1 is SEHNR, CDR2 FQNEAQ, per germline (reference sequence). This CDR3 comprises 14 residues. CDR3 residues: CASRETGGATEAFF. The CDR3 region has the DNA TGTGCCAGCAGGGAGACAGGGGGCGCGACTGAAGCTTTCTTT.

The CDR3 bases are TGTGCCAGCAGCCCCCAGAACACTGAAGCTTTCTTT. Amino acids: CASSPQNTEAFF. The chain employs TRBV9 and TRBJ1-1; D unresolved. The CDR3 length is 12 residues. Germline V gene data show CDR1 as SGDLS and CDR2 as YYNGEE. V lost 4 bases and J 1 base, leaving 5 bases between the germline ends.

DNA for the CDR3: TGTGCCAGCAGCTTGAATACCCGGGGGGGCAGTGCAGATACGCAGTATTTT. Amino acid sequence: CASSLNTRGGSADTQYF. This rearrangement joins TRBV5-4 to TRBJ2-3, with 8 bases that match TRBD2. The V gene end was trimmed by 1 base and the J gene end by 4 bases; junction bases not matched to a gene: 11. This CDR3 is built from 17 residues. CDR1 is SGHNT and CDR2 is YYREEE in the germline V gene (reference sequence).

The chain is built from TRBV13 and TRBJ2-1; 13 positions agree with TRBD2. Germline lookup yields CDR1 PRHDT and CDR2 FYEKMQ (reference sequence). The CDR3 is made up of 20 amino acids. The J segment lost 4 bases and the V segment lost 5 bases, leaving 17 bases of the junction unmatched. CDR3 in amino acids: CASSGPGTSGRAKTYNEQFF. DNA of the CDR3: TGTGCCAGCAGCGGACCCGGAACTAGCGGGAGGGCCAAGACTTACAATGAGCAGTTCTTC.

The chain has TRBV6-5 and TRBJ2-1; tentatively, D is TRBD1 (6 bases). This CDR3 is built from 15 residues. Trimming pared 2 bases from V and 2 bases from J, leaving 10 bases between. Germline CDR1 reads MNHEY; CDR2 reads SVGAGI. The CDR3 region has the DNA TGTGCCAGCAGTTACGGACAGAGCGCCTACAATGAGCAGTTCTTC. Translated, it gives CASSYGQSAYNEQFF.

This clone counts as medium-sized (0.01 to 0.1%). Other nucleotide sequences in the sample specify the same CDR3. The genes are TRBV9 and TRBJ2-2, with TRBD1 matching 7 bases. Trimming at V came to 0 bases and at J to 4 bases, leaving 3 bases not matched to a gene. Per germline, CDR1 SGDLS and CDR2 YYNGEE. The CDR3 contains 15 residues. CDR3 sequence (DNA): TGTGCCAGCAGCGTAGGACAGGGAGCCACCGGGGAGCTGTTTTTT. Translating gives CASSVGQGATGELFF.

The chain uses TRBV30 and TRBJ2-1, with a tentative D call TRBD1 (6 bases). CDR1 GTSNPN and CDR2 SVGIG come from the germline V gene (reference sequence). The CDR3 covers 14 residues. The ends were cut back, 2 bases at V and 7 bases at J, with 15 bases in the middle. The CDR3 DNA reads as TGTGCCTGGAGTCGGACAGTTGTTCTTAATGAGCAGTTCTTC. Protein product: CAWSRTVVLNEQFF.

This chain uses TRBV7-8 with TRBJ2-7; unclear D gene. This CDR3 is built from 15 residues. Between the trimmed V and J ends, which lost 5 bases and 4 bases, there was a span of 18 bases. Germline loops: CDR1 SGHVS, CDR2 FQNEAQ. DNA for the CDR3: TGTGCCAGCAGCGCACCCCATAAAGAAGAGTACGAGCAGTACGTC. It specifies CASSAPHKEEYEQYV.

The CDR3 coding sequence is TGTGCCAGCAGCTCAAAAGCGGGGGGGCCCCTTTCCTACAATGAGCAGTTCTTC. It codes for CASSSKAGGPLSYNEQFF. The V and J genes are TRBV7-6 and TRBJ2-1, with 10 bases that match TRBD2. There are 18 residues in the CDR3. Germline-derived CDR1 and CDR2 are SGHVS and FNYEAQ. V gave up 4 bases and J gave up 1 base; unmatched junction bases: 10.

The table lists this clone with a few counts. The chain has TRBV2 and TRBJ2-7; D perhaps matches TRBD1 (6 bases). Trimming pared 2 bases from V and 0 bases from J, leaving 8 bases between. The CDR3 extends over 14 amino acids. The germline CDR1 and CDR2 sequences are SNHLY and FYNNEI. This CDR3 reads CASSEQGSSYEQYF. CDR3 nucleotides: TGTGCCAGCAGTGAACAGGGGAGCTCCTACGAGCAGTACTTC. Full variable domain (rest looked up from reference TRBV2 and TRBJ2-7): EPEVTQTPSHQVTQMGQEVILRCVPISNHLYFYWYRQILGQKVEFLVSFYNNEISEKSEIFDDQFSVERPDGSNFTLKIRSTKLEDSAMYFCASSEQGSSYEQYFGPGTRLTVT.

The chain combines TRBV19 with TRBJ2-6; 7 nucleotides match TRBD1. The CDR3 extends over 17 amino acids. CDR1 and CDR2 (germline): LNHDA, SQIVND (reference sequence). The V and J ends lost 3 bases and 4 bases, in that order; junction bases with no gene match: 9. CDR3 sequence (DNA): TGTGCCAGTAGTATCTTCAGCAGGGGGTTCGGGGCCAACGTCCTGACTTTC. Its protein is CASSIFSRGFGANVLTF. The full variable domain, rest sourced from reference TRBV19 and TRBJ2-6, is DGGITQSPKYLFRKEGQNVTLSCEQNLNHDAMYWYRQDPGQGLRLIYYSQIVNDFQKGDIAEGYSVSREKKESFPLTVTSAQKNPTAFYLCASSIFSRGFGANVLTFGAGSRLTVL.

The rearrangement joins TRBV2 to TRBJ1-4; possible D gene TRBD1, 5 bases. This CDR3 region has 14 residues. Trimming removed 5 bases from V and 8 bases from J, with 15 bases in between. CDR1 is SNHLY and CDR2 is FYNNEI in the germline V gene. The CDR3 DNA is TGTGCCAGCAGTAGGGACTCCGGGTTGGAAAAACTGTTTTTT. It yields the protein CASSRDSGLEKLFF.